This TCR beta chain was sequenced in a study of T-cell reconstitution after alpha-beta-depleted transplantation in children. The V segment lost 6 bases and the J segment 0 bases; nucleotides outside the gene matches: 7. The length of the CDR3 is 18 residues. Unique molecular identifiers were used to barcode this TCRbeta library. TCRdb reprocessed the PCR reads via MiXCR and lists one record per CDR3 protein. This table has hundreds of thousands of distinct CDR3 sequences, over 9% appearing once. The clonotype comes from a boy younger than two with acute myeloid leukemia, due to receive a stem cell transplant. The sample in question was PBMCs, obtained before TCRalphabeta/CD19-depleted stem cell transplant. This sequence joins TRBV12-3 or TRBV12-4 and TRBJ2-6; TRBD1 aligns across 11 bases. CDR3 protein: CASSPRTGGFSGANVLTF. CDR3 nucleotides: TGTGCCAGCAGCCCCCGGACAGGGGGCTTCTCTGGGGCCAACGTCCTGACTTTC.